The 32 T cell receptor beta chains below were found in one sample sequenced in a study of identical twins. TCRdb reprocessed the 5' RACE reads via MiXCR and lists one record per CDR3 protein. The sample records approximately 600,000 distinct CDR3 sequences, 9.5% to 10% being singletons. These same data were also listed under a study on yellow fever vaccine responses in identical twins.

The sequencing input was PBMCs. These receptors all stem from a woman aged 18-29 years in good health.

This clonotype was detected ten times or more. V gene TRBV18 combines with J gene TRBJ2-1, with no clear D. The CDR3 runs 13 residues. Trimming left V 3 bases short and J 7 bases short, with 10 bases between. The germline gives CDR1 KGHSH, CDR2 LQKENI. The CDR3 sequence: CASSPISGNEQFF. The CDR3 DNA reads as TGTGCCAGCTCACCGATTTCCGGGAATGAGCAGTTCTTC.

The V and J genes are TRBV19 and TRBJ2-1; 8 bases match TRBD2. V lost 2 bases to trimming and J lost 5 bases; unmatched junction nucleotides: 5. The CDR3 extends over 15 amino acids. Germline V gives CDR1 LNHDA, CDR2 SQIVND (reference sequence). CDR3 in DNA: TGTGCCAGTAGTATACCCGGGGGGGACCACAATGAGCAGTTCTTC. Amino acid sequence: CASSIPGGDHNEQFF.

The chain joins TRBV27 to TRBJ2-1; D may be TRBD2 (6 bases). The V end was cut by 4 bases, the J end by 0 bases, with 16 bases between. Germline CDR1 is MNHEY and CDR2 is SMNVEV (reference sequence). The CDR3 totals 17 residues. CDR3 sequence: CASSSLGAGSSYNEQFF. The CDR3 nucleotides are TGTGCCAGCAGTTCCTTAGGGGCGGGGTCCTCCTACAATGAGCAGTTCTTC.

The sample holds a few counts of this clonotype. This chain uses TRBV20-1 with TRBJ2-2; 8 bases are shared with TRBD1. Per the germline V gene, CDR1 is DFQATT and CDR2 is SNEGSKA (reference sequence). The CDR3 sequence is 14 residues long. The junction had 8 bases not matched to a gene; V was cut back by 7 bases and J by 4 bases. DNA of the CDR3: TGCAGTGTTATGGGGCAGGGGGCCACCGGGGAGCTGTTTTTT. The encoded protein is CSVMGQGATGELFF.

This sequence joins TRBV28 and TRBJ2-6, with TRBD1 matching 7 bases. V lost 4 bases, J lost 0 bases, and 18 bases stayed unmatched. The CDR3 extends over 21 amino acids. Germline loops: CDR1 MDHEN, CDR2 SYDVKM. The CDR3 DNA is TGTGCCAGCAGTTCTCGGGTCCCCGGGACAGATTTTGGCTCTGGGGCCAACGTCCTGACTTTC. It yields the protein CASSSRVPGTDFGSGANVLTF.

This clonotype was detected ten times or more. CDR3 protein: CASSLGGTKETQYF. The CDR3 DNA sequence: TGCGCCAGCAGCTTAGGTGGGACGAAAGAGACCCAGTACTTC. V and J are TRBV5-1 and TRBJ2-5; D is perhaps TRBD1 or TRBD2 (5 bases each). V was shortened by 2 bases and J by 3 bases, with 11 bases between the two germline ends. This CDR3 is 14 amino acids long. Germline V gives CDR1 SGHRS, CDR2 YFSETQ.

The chain has TRBV12-3 or TRBV12-4 and TRBJ2-1, with 11 bases fitting TRBD2. CDR3 size: 16 residues. The ends lost 3 bases at V and 4 bases at J; junction bases unmatched: 5. The CDR3 nucleotides are TGTGCCAGCAGTTTGACTAGCGGGGCGATGTACAATGAGCAGTTCTTC. This codes for CASSLTSGAMYNEQFF.

This rearrangement joins TRBV28 to TRBJ2-5; D assignment may be TRBD1 or TRBD2 (6 bases each). Germline assignment: CDR1 MDHEN and CDR2 SYDVKM. This CDR3 comprises 16 residues. The ends were cut back, 4 bases at V and 7 bases at J, with 22 bases in the middle. In DNA form, the CDR3 reads TGTGCCAGCAGTTCCTCGGGGGCGATAGACTTTGGGACCCAGTACTTC. It yields the protein CASSSSGAIDFGTQYF. Using reference TRBV28 and TRBJ2-5 for the parts outside the CDR3, the full variable domain is DVKVTQSSRYLVKRTGEKVFLECVQDMDHENMFWYRQDPGLGLRLIYFSYDVKMKEKGDIPEGYSVSREKKERFSLILESASTNQTSMYLCASSSSGAIDFGTQYFGPGTRLLVL.

There are many counts of this clonotype. The J gene is TRBJ2-7, the V gene TRBV6-1, with D possibly matching TRBD1 (5 bases). This CDR3 is 15 amino acids long. Germline V gene data show CDR1 as MNHNS and CDR2 as SASEGT. V lost 7 bases, J lost 2 bases, and 18 bases lay in between. CDR3 region: CASNGGRQGAYEQYF. CDR3 DNA sequence: TGTGCCAGCAATGGCGGCCGGCAGGGTGCCTACGAGCAGTACTTC.

This clonotype was seen more than once but under ten times. The gene calls are TRBV29-1 and TRBJ2-7; tentative D call: TRBD2 (5 bases). CDR3 length: 11 amino acids. The V end was cut by 8 bases, the J end by 4 bases, with 12 bases between. Germline V gene lookup returns CDR1 SQVTM and CDR2 ANQGSEA. CDR3 DNA: TGCAGCACTTGGACTGATTACGAGCAGTACTTC. Encoded protein: CSTWTDYEQYF.

The chain has TRBV7-9 and TRBJ2-7, with 9 bases matching TRBD2. J was trimmed by 9 bases and V by 1 base; bases with no gene match: 13. In germline, CDR1 is SEHNR, CDR2 FQNEAQ (reference sequence). The CDR3 runs 16 residues. CDR3 sequence: CASSLGGAGGPLGQYF. CDR3 bases: TGTGCCAGCAGCTTAGGCGGCGCGGGAGGGCCTCTCGGGCAGTACTTC.

This clonotype was observed many times. V is TRBV10-3 and J is TRBJ2-7, with unresolved D. The V end was cut by 0 bases, the J end by 3 bases, with 9 bases between. CDR1 is ENHRY and CDR2 is SYGVKD in the germline V gene. The CDR3 loop spans 14 amino acids. CDR3 coding DNA: TGTGCCATCAGTGAGTCTTCTAGTCTCTACGAGCAGTACTTC. It codes for CAISESSSLYEQYF.

This chain links TRBV5-6 with TRBJ1-1, with D hard to call. CDR3 length: 14 amino acids. The V end was cut by 6 bases, the J end by 2 bases, with 14 bases between. Germline V gene data show CDR1 as SGHDT and CDR2 as YYEEEE. The CDR3 coding sequence is TGTGCCAGCATCTTTGCGGCAGGCAACACTGAAGCTTTCTTT. It is translated as CASIFAAGNTEAFF.

In its sample, this clonotype was seen a few times. This rearrangement joins TRBV6-5 to TRBJ2-1, with D possibly matching TRBD2 (6 bases). V lost 2 bases and J 1 base, leaving 12 bases between the germline ends. CDR3 length: 16 residues. Germline CDR1 MNHEY, CDR2 SVGAGI. For the CDR3, the DNA is TGTGCCAGCAGTTACGCGCCGGGAGAGTCCTACAATGAGCAGTTCTTC. It is translated as CASSYAPGESYNEQFF.

The CDR3 loop is CASKSTNRGGANVLTF. CDR3 nucleotide sequence: TGCGCCAGCAAGTCGACCAACCGAGGAGGGGCCAACGTCCTGACTTTC. V usage is TRBV23-1 and J usage is TRBJ2-6; no clear D gene. TRBV23-1 falls under the ORF class, with uncertain function. V shed 7 bases and J shed 4 bases, with 17 bases lying between them. The CDR3 covers 16 residues.

Only a few counts were recorded for this clonotype. The chain is built from TRBV7-8 and TRBJ2-7; D may be TRBD2 (6 bases). Trimming removed 5 bases at V and 1 base at J, with 12 bases between. CDR3 size: 14 residues. The germline V gene encodes CDR1 SGHVS and CDR2 FQNEAQ. Here the CDR3 DNA reads TGTGCCAGCAGCCCCCGAGCGGGTTCCTACGAGCAGTACTTC. Its translation is CASSPRAGSYEQYF.

In this sample, this clonotype turned up a few times. V is TRBV12-3 or TRBV12-4 and J is TRBJ2-7; 7 bases agree with TRBD1. This CDR3 has 14 amino acids. V gave up 5 bases and J gave up 6 bases; unmatched junction bases: 10. The CDR3: CASSNGDRVPEQYF. The CDR3 DNA is TGTGCCAGCAGTAATGGCGACAGGGTACCCGAGCAGTACTTC.

The chain recombines TRBV29-1 with TRBJ2-7, with no clear D. CDR1 and CDR2 from the germline V gene are SQVTM and ANQGSEA. The CDR3 spans 13 residues. V lost 2 bases and J lost 7, with 15 bases in between. The CDR3 nucleotides read TGCAGCGTTGAAATAACTGCCATAAGGGAGCAGTACTTC. It translates to CSVEITAIREQYF.

This clonotype was recorded many times. This rearrangement joins TRBV2 to TRBJ2-1; D possibly matches TRBD1 or TRBD2 (5 bases each). The CDR3 runs to 15 residues. Germline CDR1 and CDR2: SNHLY and FYNNEI. The V and J ends lost 6 bases and 0 bases respectively, with 12 bases between them. The CDR3 protein is CASSPWGSSYNEQFF. Written as DNA, the CDR3 is TGTGCCAGCAGCCCGTGGGGGAGCTCCTACAATGAGCAGTTCTTC.

The chain recombines TRBV6-1 with TRBJ2-1; D is ambiguous. Trimming cost V 5 bases and J 4 bases, with 15 bases left between them. CDR1 and CDR2 (germline): MNHNS, SASEGT. This CDR3 contains 15 residues. CDR3 nucleotide sequence: TGTGCCAGCAGTCAGTTAGGGCCCCCATACAATGAGCAGTTCTTC. This sequence encodes CASSQLGPPYNEQFF.

The rearrangement joins TRBV18 to TRBJ1-1; possible D gene TRBD1, 5 bases. Germline lookup yields CDR1 KGHSH and CDR2 LQKENI. This CDR3 has 14 residues. V dropped 4 bases and J dropped 2 bases, with 11 bases sitting between them. Here the CDR3 reads CASSRRQSNTEAFF. As DNA, the CDR3 is TGTGCCAGCTCACGTCGACAGAGCAACACTGAAGCTTTCTTT.

The chain carries TRBV29-1 and TRBJ2-6; D uncertain. Germline loops: CDR1 SQVTM, CDR2 ANQGSEA. Trimming removed 3 bases at V and 2 bases at J, with 8 bases between. The CDR3 sequence is 14 residues long. This CDR3 reads CSVDVGTGANVLTF. Here the CDR3 DNA reads TGCAGCGTTGACGTGGGAACTGGGGCCAACGTCCTGACTTTC.

This clonotype was recorded many times. The chain has TRBV7-9 and TRBJ2-1, with D unclear. CDR3 length: 15 amino acids. The germline V gene has CDR1 SEHNR and CDR2 FQNEAQ (reference sequence). V shed 0 bases and J shed 4 bases, with 10 bases lying between them. The CDR3 reads CASSLADDVYNEQFF. The CDR3 nucleotides are TGTGCCAGCAGCTTAGCGGATGACGTATACAATGAGCAGTTCTTC.

This clonotype was detected many times. The rearrangement uses TRBV29-1 and TRBJ2-1; D ambiguous. The V end was cut by 3 bases, the J end by 0 bases, with 18 bases between. Germline loops: CDR1 SQVTM, CDR2 ANQGSEA. The CDR3 is 17 residues long. The CDR3 protein is CSVDSAQIPSSYNEQFF. CDR3 nucleotide sequence: TGCAGCGTTGATTCGGCGCAGATCCCCAGCTCCTACAATGAGCAGTTCTTC.

This clonotype appeared a few times. This sequence joins TRBV30 and TRBJ2-7, with D possibly matching TRBD2 (6 bases). The CDR3 totals 13 residues. Trimming shortened V by 3 bases and J by 3 bases, and 12 bases separated the two germline ends. Germline CDR1 reads GTSNPN; CDR2 reads SVGIG (reference sequence). DNA of the CDR3: TGTGCCTGGAGGAGGCGGGGTGGCTACGAGCAGTACTTC. Translation: CAWRRRGGYEQYF.

This clonotype appeared a few times. This chain joins TRBV7-2 and TRBJ2-7; 7 bases are a match to TRBD2. The germline V gene encodes CDR1 SGHTA and CDR2 FQGNSA. The CDR3 length is 15 residues. The V and J ends lost 4 bases and 3 bases, in that order; junction bases with no gene match: 9. CDR3 residues: CASSSGGGPLYEQYF. The DNA for the CDR3 is TGTGCCAGCAGCTCGGGGGGAGGGCCCCTCTACGAGCAGTACTTC.

The chain recombines TRBV5-1 with TRBJ2-4, with D perhaps TRBD1 (5 bases). Germline V gene data show CDR1 as SGHRS and CDR2 as YFSETQ. The CDR3 has 15 amino acids. Trimming left V 5 bases short and J 0 bases short, with 12 bases between. The CDR3 spells CASSSEGAAKNIQYF. CDR3 sequence (DNA): TGCGCCAGCAGTTCGGAAGGGGCAGCCAAAAACATTCAGTACTTC.

This clonotype was seen more than once but under ten times. The germline gene is not matched at one end of the junction; a read error may be the cause. V and J are TRBV4-2 and TRBJ2-5, with D unclear. In germline, CDR1 is LGHNA, CDR2 YNFKEQ. The CDR3 has 13 amino acids. The CDR3 region has the DNA TGTGCCGGCAGCCAAGAAAGGGTAAAGACCCAGTACTTC. It is translated as CAGSQERVKTQYF.

This clonotype was seen repeatedly, ten times or more. This chain links TRBV6-5 with TRBJ2-3; D is uncertain. The CDR3 sequence is 13 residues long. Germline values: CDR1 MNHEY, CDR2 SVGAGI. The V end lost 0 bases, the J end lost 5 bases, and 6 bases lay between the germline ends. The DNA of the CDR3 is TGTGCCAGCAGTTACTCGTGGGGAGATACGCAGTATTTT. It is translated as CASSYSWGDTQYF.

This clonotype has at least ten counts. The V call is TRBV6-1, the J call TRBJ2-2; maybe TRBD2 (5 bases). V was pared by 6 bases and J by 1 base, with 9 bases between. The CDR3 loop spans 14 amino acids. Per germline, CDR1 MNHNS and CDR2 SASEGT. The CDR3 reads CASSPGVNTGELFF. The CDR3 DNA reads as TGTGCCAGCAGCCCCGGGGTGAACACCGGGGAGCTGTTTTTT.

This clonotype appeared a few times. The CDR3 nucleotides read TGTGCCATCGGGGCAGGGGTTATTCAAGATACGCAGTATTTT. Translating gives CAIGAGVIQDTQYF. The J gene is TRBJ2-3, the V gene TRBV10-3; D is possibly TRBD1 (6 bases). Germline V gives CDR1 ENHRY, CDR2 SYGVKD. The length of the CDR3 is 14 residues. Trimming shortened V by 8 bases and J by 5 bases, and 17 bases separated the two germline ends.

This clonotype came up a few times. This chain uses TRBV6-5 with TRBJ2-7; D is ambiguous. The CDR3 is made up of 13 amino acids. Germline V lookup: CDR1 MNHEY, CDR2 SVGAGI. With 3 bases removed from V and 4 bases from J, the gap between germline ends came to 10 bases. The chain's CDR3 is CASSYTAVYEQYF. The CDR3 bases are TGTGCCAGCAGTTATACGGCAGTTTACGAGCAGTACTTC.